This T cell receptor beta chain was captured in a study of molecular identifiers for immune sequencing clone quantification. Via MiXCR, TCRdb re-called the PCR reads, giving one row per CDR3 protein. Of approximately 670,000 distinct CDR3 sequences listed, 15% to 20% were seen once; the top ten hold about 0.9%. There are 17 residues in the CDR3. Trimming stripped 5 bases from V and 1 base from J, with 18 bases between. Germline V lookup: CDR1 SEHNR, CDR2 FQNEAQ (reference sequence). Many counts were recorded for this clonotype. The sequenced material came from naive CD8+ T cells from blood, with Jurkat cell RNA spiked in. Documented subset: FACS-sorted CD8+CD4-CCR7+CD45RA+ naive T cells. This sequence joins TRBV7-9 and TRBJ2-4; D is uncertain. The sequence derives from a human donor in good health. Some libraries in this study had Jurkat cell RNA spiked in. CDR3 sequence (DNA): TGTGCCAGCAGCCCGTTGTTAGGAGAGGAGGCCAAAAACATTCAGTACTTC. Translated, it gives CASSPLLGEEAKNIQYF.